This TCR beta chain comes out of a study of blood T cell repertoires in COVID-19. Study details: COVID-19 samples, acute and convalescent, were from the United States, Italy and Spain.

As processed by the authors: Amplifying reference gene primers gave estimates of nucleated cell counts. Measured with immunoSEQ multiplex PCR; TCRdb has only the in-frame clones, and not every one. V and J calls and clone size are given by that table; D and trimming were obtained from the DNA. The sample lists 300,000 or so clones, 86% occurring once. Trimming took off 4 bases at V and 3 bases at J, with 13 bases between the two ends. The CDR3 runs to 14 residues. Germline loops: CDR1 LNHDA, CDR2 SQIVND (reference sequence). Donors of Cohort 3 who recovered were those that had two negative PCRs, clearance, or symptom resolution.

The chain combines TRBV19 with TRBJ2-7; no firm D call. The specimen was PBMCs or T cells enriched from blood (not recorded which). The TCR sequence derives from a woman under 30 who had recovered from COVID-19. The CDR3 sequence is CASSTTEPFYEQYF. In DNA, the CDR3 is TGTGCCAGTAGTACAACAGAGCCCTTCTACGAGCAGTACTTC. Combining the CDR3 with reference TRBV19 and TRBJ2-7 gives the whole variable domain DGGITQSPKYLFRKEGQNVTLSCEQNLNHDAMYWYRQDPGQGLRLIYYSQIVNDFQKGDIAEGYSVSREKKESFPLTVTSAQKNPTAFYLCASSTTEPFYEQYFGPGTRLTVT.